This TCR beta chain was profiled in a study of blood T cell repertoires in COVID-19. Study at large: Sample material is recorded as cDNA or gDNA derived from T cells, B-cell-depleted T cells, or PBMCs.

The germline gives CDR1 ENHRY, CDR2 SYGVKD. This CDR3 region has 15 residues. V lost 2 bases and J lost 2, with 13 bases in between. Per the original data handling: Estimates of nucleated cell counts were drawn from the amplification of reference gene primers. The assay was immunoSEQ multiplex PCR, and TCRdb's table has in-frame clones only and misses some. Clone size and V and J calls were adopted from that table, with D and trimming inferred from the DNA. The sample consists of 200,000 or so clones, approximately 80% of them appearing once. This receptor was taken from a woman aged 40 to 50 with acute COVID-19. The sequencing input was PBMCs or T cells enriched from blood (not recorded which). J is TRBJ2-7 and V is TRBV10-3, with D uncertain. CDR3 nucleotide sequence: TGTGCCATCAGTGAGCCCCAGACAACCGCCTACGAGCAGTACTTC. It encodes CAISEPQTTAYEQYF.